This TCR beta chain was captured by sequencing in a study of chemoradiotherapy in HPV16-positive cancers. Findings and caveats of the study: HPV-specific T cells were functionally defined from only a couple of HPV16-positive patients.

The V gene's germline CDR1 is SGHVS and CDR2 FQNEAQ. V shed 6 bases and J shed 2 bases, with 10 bases lying between them. The CDR3 runs to 14 residues. Data came from immunoSEQ multiplex PCR; TCRdb stores just in-frame clones and leaves some out. The sample consists of about 1,600 clones, around nine tenths of them appearing once. On this clone itself: Antigen specificity is unknown.

Here the sequenced sample was tumor tissue, taken from a patient who underwent chemoradiotherapy. This TCR came from a human donor with HPV-associated anogenital cancer. The V gene is TRBV7-8, the J gene TRBJ2-2; D uncertain. The CDR3 sequence is CASRERLNTGELFF. The DNA of the CDR3 is TGTGCCAGCAGGGAGAGACTCAACACCGGGGAGCTGTTTTTT.